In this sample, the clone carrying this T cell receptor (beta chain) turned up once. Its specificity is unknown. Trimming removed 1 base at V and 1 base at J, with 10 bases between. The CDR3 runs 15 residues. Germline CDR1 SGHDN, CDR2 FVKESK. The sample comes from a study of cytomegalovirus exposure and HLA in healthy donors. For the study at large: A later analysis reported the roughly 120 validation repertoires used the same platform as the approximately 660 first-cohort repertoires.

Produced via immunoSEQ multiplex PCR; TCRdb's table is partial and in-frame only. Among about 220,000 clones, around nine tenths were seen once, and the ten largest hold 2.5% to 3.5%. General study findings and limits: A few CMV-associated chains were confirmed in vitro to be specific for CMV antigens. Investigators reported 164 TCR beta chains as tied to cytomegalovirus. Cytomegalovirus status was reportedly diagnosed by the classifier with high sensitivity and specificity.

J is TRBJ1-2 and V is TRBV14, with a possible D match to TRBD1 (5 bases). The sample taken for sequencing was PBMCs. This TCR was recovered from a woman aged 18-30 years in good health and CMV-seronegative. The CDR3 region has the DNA TGTGCCAGCAGCCAAGTGGGGGGGAATAACTATGGCTACACCTTC. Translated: CASSQVGGNNYGYTF.